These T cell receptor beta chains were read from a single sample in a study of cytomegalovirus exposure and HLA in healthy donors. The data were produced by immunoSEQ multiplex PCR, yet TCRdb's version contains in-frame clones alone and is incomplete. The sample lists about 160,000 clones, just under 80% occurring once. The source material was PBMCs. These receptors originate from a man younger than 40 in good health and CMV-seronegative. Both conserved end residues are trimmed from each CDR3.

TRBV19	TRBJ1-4	ASSIDSTTNEKLF
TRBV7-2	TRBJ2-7	ASSLVRGTTYEQY
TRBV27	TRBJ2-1	ASSLEGAQDNEQF
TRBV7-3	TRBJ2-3	ASSLGSGGTDTQY
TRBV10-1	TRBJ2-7	ASSPGQGGTYEQY
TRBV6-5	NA	ASSYDGGPYEQY
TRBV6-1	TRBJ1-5	ASSGIIRQVSNQPQH
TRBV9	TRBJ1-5	ASSPLPGSNQPQH
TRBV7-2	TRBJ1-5	ASSLGDRINQPQH
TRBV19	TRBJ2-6	ASNFNGNSGANVLT
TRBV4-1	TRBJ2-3	ASSQGGTGLTDTQY
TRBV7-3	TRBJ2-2	ASSLTFGDNTGELF
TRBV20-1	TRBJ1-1	SARGQGEAF
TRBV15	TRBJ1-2	ATSRDRVGYGYT
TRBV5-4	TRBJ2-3	ASSLRLAGRTDTQY
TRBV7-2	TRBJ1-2	ASSLDPITVNNYGYT
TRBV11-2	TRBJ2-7	ASSLVSGRARIEQY
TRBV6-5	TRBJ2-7	ASSRGRQGGEQY
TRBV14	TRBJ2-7	ASSPRGPYEQY
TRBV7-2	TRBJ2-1	ASSLYVTGSYNEQF
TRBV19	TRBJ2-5	ASTVRSGTQETQY
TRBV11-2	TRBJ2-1	ASRYSASSYNEQF
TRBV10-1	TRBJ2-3	ASSREPDTQY
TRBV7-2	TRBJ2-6	ASSLEAWGANVLT
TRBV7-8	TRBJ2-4	ASSPTSFTEIAKNIQY
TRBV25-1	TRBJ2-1	ASSESSLRAGEQF
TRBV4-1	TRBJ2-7	ASSPQPGRDRGDYEQY
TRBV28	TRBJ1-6	ASSTPGTGVHSPLH
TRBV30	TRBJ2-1	AWTTGLAASYNEQF
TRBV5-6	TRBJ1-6	ASTIRGGSPLH
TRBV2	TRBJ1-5	ASSPRPPRGEVRSNQPQH
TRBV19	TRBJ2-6	ASSIRTGSNSGANVLT
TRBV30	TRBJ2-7	AWSAGGWTSLYEQY
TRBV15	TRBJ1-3	ATSRDTGGSGNTIY
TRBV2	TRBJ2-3	ASSDRGRTDTQY
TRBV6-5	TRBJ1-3	ASTLSGNTIY
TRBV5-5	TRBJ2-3	ASSLDFGVSTDTQY
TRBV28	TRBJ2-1	ASTTPRTERYNEQF
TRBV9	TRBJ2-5	ASSVGVLERETQY
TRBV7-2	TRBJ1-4	ASSLWRQTNEKLF
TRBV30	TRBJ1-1	AWSVGRGGEAF
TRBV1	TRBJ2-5	TSSQAGGGTQY
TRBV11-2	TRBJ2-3	ASSPRLAGGTDTQY
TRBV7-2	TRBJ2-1	ASSMDRGRFNEQF
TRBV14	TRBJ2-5	ASSLKGIQETQY
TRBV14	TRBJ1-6	ASSLGQGQSSYNSPLH
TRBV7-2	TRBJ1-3	ASRTGSGNTIY
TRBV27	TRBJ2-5	ASRRQGLETQY
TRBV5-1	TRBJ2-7	ASSSGTSGTYEQY
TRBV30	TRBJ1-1	AWSRQGKRTSEAF
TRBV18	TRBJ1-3	ASSPGTGPGNTIY
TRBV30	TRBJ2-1	AWSGGSGEQF
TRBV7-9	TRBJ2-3	ASSPGSSGADTQY
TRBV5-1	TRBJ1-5	ASSWGDRGNDQPQH
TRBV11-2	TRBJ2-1	ASSPPGLARNEQF
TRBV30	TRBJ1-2	AWSRGLYGYT
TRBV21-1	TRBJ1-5	ASSTKGAQPQH
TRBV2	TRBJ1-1	ASSGNRGRNTEAF
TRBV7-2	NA	ASSFGQAEQY
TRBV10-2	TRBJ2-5	ASTQGPGGGQETQY